A single sample is the source of the 18 T cell receptor beta chains below, sequenced in a study of T cells in Graves' hyperthyroidism and ophthalmopathy. Amplification targeted TCR beta CDR3 regions from RNA transcripts. The primer set for the first-round RT-PCR of the TCR CDR3 was HTBI. TCRdb re-called the multiplex PCR reads through MiXCR, storing one row per CDR3 protein. This sample carries around 490,000 distinct CDR3 sequences, less than 20% of them seen once, and the ten largest clones take approximately 48%. The sequenced sample consisted of blood. The receptors were sampled from a man in his forties with Graves' ophthalmopathy.

The CDR3: CSSWDVDTQYF. CDR3 bases: TGCAGTTCCTGGGACGTAGATACGCAGTATTTT. The chain couples TRBV20-1 to TRBJ2-3; D assignment may be TRBD1 or TRBD2 (5 bases each). Germline CDR1 is DFQATT and CDR2 is SNEGSKA (reference sequence). V dropped 8 bases and J dropped 5 bases, with 11 bases sitting between them. CDR3 length: 11 residues.

The chain combines TRBV12-3 or TRBV12-4 with TRBJ1-2, with D possibly TRBD1 on 6 matching bases. The CDR3 is made up of 15 amino acids. V lost 6 bases and J 0 bases, leaving 14 bases between the germline ends. DNA for the CDR3: TGTGCCAGCAGCCCAGGGGTTGGGGCTAACTATGGCTACACCTTC. It translates to CASSPGVGANYGYTF.

This clonotype was counted a few times. The rearrangement uses TRBV29-1 and TRBJ2-1; D is tentatively TRBD1 or TRBD2 (5 bases each). Trimming removed 6 bases from V and 9 bases from J, with 18 bases in between. The length of the CDR3 is 13 residues. Germline-derived CDR1 and CDR2 are SQVTM and ANQGSEA. CDR3 region: CSVDTGRWAEQFF. The CDR3 nucleotides are TGCAGCGTAGACACGGGACGCTGGGCTGAGCAGTTCTTC.

This clonotype was seen repeatedly, ten times or more. This chain connects TRBV5-1 to TRBJ2-3; possibly TRBD2 for D (5 bases). The CDR3 is 14 residues long. Germline V CDR1 and CDR2: SGHRS, YFSETQ. Between the trimmed V and J ends, which lost 7 bases and 1 base, there was a span of 13 bases. The CDR3 reads CASGLDGGTDTQYF. The CDR3 DNA is TGCGCCAGCGGCCTGGACGGGGGCACAGATACGCAGTATTTT.

This clonotype was picked up a small number of times. This chain links TRBV12-3 or TRBV12-4 with TRBJ2-3; a possible D gene is TRBD2 (6 bases). CDR3 size: 16 residues. Trimming stripped 0 bases from V and 0 bases from J, with 10 bases between. The CDR3 DNA reads as TGTGCCAGCAGTTTAGCTCGCGGGGCAAGCACAGATACGCAGTATTTT. This sequence encodes CASSLARGASTDTQYF.

This clonotype came up many times. The genes are TRBV11-2 and TRBJ1-4; D unclear. The CDR3 has 15 amino acids. Trimming removed 3 bases from V and 0 bases from J, with 8 bases in between. Germline V gives CDR1 SGHAT, CDR2 FQNNGV. The CDR3 protein is CASSFVIATNEKLFF. DNA for the CDR3: TGTGCCAGCAGCTTCGTAATTGCAACTAATGAAAAACTGTTTTTT. Full variable domain (outside the CDR3, taken from reference TRBV11-2 and TRBJ1-4): EAGVAQSPRYKIIEKRQSVAFWCNPISGHATLYWYQQILGQGPKLLIQFQNNGVVDDSQLPKDRFSAERLKGVDSTLKIQPAKLEDSAVYLCASSFVIATNEKLFFGSGTQLSVL.

The J gene is TRBJ2-3, the V gene TRBV7-3, with D perhaps assigned TRBD1 or TRBD2 (5 bases each). Trimming took off 2 bases at V and 2 bases at J, with 14 bases between the two ends. Germline V gene lookup returns CDR1 SGHTA and CDR2 FQGTGA. The CDR3 contains 16 residues. The CDR3 reads CASSLAGTVATDTQYF. The CDR3, as DNA: TGTGCCAGCAGCTTAGCCGGGACCGTGGCCACAGATACGCAGTATTTT.

The sample holds a few counts of this clonotype. V gene TRBV5-1 combines with J gene TRBJ2-5; D is ambiguous. V shed 2 bases and J shed 3 bases, with 8 bases lying between them. In germline, CDR1 is SGHRS, CDR2 YFSETQ. The CDR3 consists of 13 residues. The CDR3 protein is CASSLKGKETQYF. The CDR3 region has the DNA TGCGCCAGCAGCTTAAAAGGGAAAGAGACCCAGTACTTC. Full variable domain (missing parts from reference TRBV5-1 and TRBJ2-5): KAGVTQTPRYLIKTRGQQVTLSCSPISGHRSVSWYQQTPGQGLQFLFEYFSETQRNKGNFPGRFSGRQFSNSRSEMNVSTLELGDSALYLCASSLKGKETQYFGPGTRLLVL.

This clonotype was detected many times. V usage is TRBV18 and J usage is TRBJ2-3; TRBD1 matches at 10 bases. The CDR3 runs to 16 residues. The J segment lost 6 bases and the V segment lost 1 base, leaving 7 bases of the junction unmatched. Looked up from germline, CDR1 is KGHSH and CDR2 is LQKENI. The CDR3: CASSPLPGTGDDTQYF. The CDR3 bases are TGTGCCAGCTCACCACTCCCCGGGACAGGGGACGATACGCAGTATTTT. The full variable domain, in which reference TRBV18 and TRBJ2-3 provide the parts outside the CDR3, is NAGVMQNPRHLVRRRGQEARLRCSPMKGHSHVYWYRQLPEEGLKFMVYLQKENIIDESGMPKERFSAEFPKEGPSILRIQQVVRGDSAAYFCASSPLPGTGDDTQYFGPGTRLTVL.

This chain joins TRBV5-1 and TRBJ2-1; D is possibly TRBD2 (5 bases). This CDR3 spans 15 amino acids. Germline values: CDR1 SGHRS, CDR2 YFSETQ. V dropped 0 bases and J dropped 9 bases, with 16 bases sitting between them. The CDR3 is CASSLAVATLVEQFF. CDR3 nucleotide sequence: TGCGCCAGCAGCTTGGCGGTAGCGACATTAGTTGAGCAGTTCTTC.

The gene calls are TRBV7-2 and TRBJ1-4; D is undetermined. Germline V gene sequence: CDR1 SGHTA, CDR2 FQGNSA. V lost 5 bases and J lost 1, with 20 bases in between. This CDR3 is built from 18 residues. The DNA of the CDR3 is TGTGCCAGCAGCCACTCGGTCGGCATCCCAAGAACTAATGAAAAACTGTTTTTT. As protein: CASSHSVGIPRTNEKLFF.

This CDR3 is CASSPQQGGNQPQHF. CDR3 DNA: TGTGCCAGCAGCCCTCAACAGGGGGGGAATCAGCCCCAGCATTTT. The chain couples TRBV3-1 to TRBJ1-5; 8 bases are shared with TRBD1. CDR3 length: 15 residues. CDR1 is LGHDT and CDR2 is YNNKEL in the germline V gene (reference sequence). The J segment lost 4 bases and the V segment lost 4 bases, leaving 6 bases of the junction unmatched.

This chain joins TRBV11-2 and TRBJ2-5; TRBD2 aligns across 7 bases. This CDR3 is 15 amino acids long. With 7 bases clipped from V and 5 bases from J, the junction kept 13 bases outside the gene matches. Germline V gives CDR1 SGHAT, CDR2 FQNNGV. The CDR3, as DNA: TGTGCCAGCACCATATGGGAGGGACGTTGGGAGACCCAGTACTTC. It encodes CASTIWEGRWETQYF.

The V gene is TRBV27, the J gene TRBJ2-5; TRBD1 agrees at 7 bases. CDR1 is MNHEY, CDR2 SMNVEV, per germline (reference sequence). CDR3 length: 13 amino acids. V lost 5 bases and J lost 7; bases outside the gene matches: 7. CDR3 nucleotide sequence: TGTGCCAGCAGTACAGGGGCCCGGAGGACCCAGTACTTC. It translates to CASSTGARRTQYF.

The rearrangement uses TRBV6-6 and TRBJ2-7, with 10 nucleotides matching TRBD2. With 2 bases clipped from V and 1 base from J, the junction kept 11 bases outside the gene matches. The CDR3 loop spans 18 amino acids. CDR1 is MNHNY, CDR2 SVGAGI, per germline (reference sequence). The CDR3 reads CASSYLTPAGGPSYEQYF. CDR3 sequence (DNA): TGTGCCAGCAGTTACCTTACCCCAGCGGGAGGGCCGTCCTACGAGCAGTACTTC.

This clonotype was detected ten times or more. The genes are TRBV12-3 or TRBV12-4 and TRBJ1-1; D unclear. The V and J ends lost 5 bases and 1 base respectively, with 14 bases between them. The CDR3 sequence is 15 residues long. CDR3 protein: CASSPHWGANTEAFF. The CDR3 DNA reads as TGTGCCAGCAGTCCCCATTGGGGAGCGAACACTGAAGCTTTCTTT.

This chain joins TRBV5-5 and TRBJ1-1, with 8 bases fitting TRBD1. The CDR3 has 16 residues. The germline V gene has CDR1 SGHKS and CDR2 YYEKEE (reference sequence). V dropped 2 bases and J dropped 2; count of bases not matched to a gene: 8. CDR3 in amino acids: CASSLIRGRRNTEAFF. Here the CDR3 DNA reads TGTGCCAGCAGCTTAATCAGGGGGCGAAGAAACACTGAAGCTTTCTTT.

This clonotype was counted only a few times. The rearrangement uses TRBV20-1 and TRBJ2-7; D gene unclear. V lost 0 bases, J lost 0 bases, and 18 bases lay in between. The CDR3 loop spans 17 amino acids. Germline CDR1 and CDR2: DFQATT and SNEGSKA (reference sequence). CDR3 DNA: TGCAGTGCTAGAGATCGTACACAGACCATTAGCTCCTACGAGCAGTACTTC. Its protein is CSARDRTQTISSYEQYF.